This TCR beta chain emerged from a study of blood T cell repertoires in COVID-19. Clones were sequenced by immunoSEQ multiplex PCR, and TCRdb holds only the in-frame ones, with some missing. The sample shows some 70,000 clones, about 86% of them seen only once. Sequenced sample: peripheral blood. This TCR was sampled from a woman aged 55-69 years with acute or convalescent COVID-19.

As DNA, the CDR3 is TGTGCCAGTAGTAATCGAAGACTAGCGGGGCAAGAGACCCAGTACTTC. The encoded protein is CASSNRRLAGQETQYF. The chain uses TRBV19 and TRBJ2-5, with 11 nucleotides matching TRBD2. The V gene's germline CDR1 is LNHDA and CDR2 SQIVND (reference sequence). Germline trimming cut 4 bases from V and 2 bases from J; bases unmatched to any gene: 6. The CDR3 is made up of 16 amino acids.